This T cell receptor beta chain was recovered during a study of shared clonotypes between healthy human individuals. For the study at large: Donors had three CD4 naive, three CD4 memory, two CD8 naive and one CD8 memory plate apiece.

Points from the study as a whole: Limited genetic and exposure-history diversity came from having few donors.

The CDR3 is 12 amino acids. V was pared by 6 bases and J by 4 bases, with 10 bases between. The V gene's germline CDR1 is SGHDN and CDR2 FVKESK. Points on this clone: Its specificity is unknown.

Produced via immunoSEQ multiplex PCR; TCRdb's table is partial and in-frame only. Of 550,000 to 800,000 clones listed, around 72% are singletons. The sample was memory CD4+ T cells sorted from blood. Subset here: CD45RA-negative fraction. The origin of this receptor is a woman aged 25 to 39 in good health. The gene calls are TRBV14 and TRBJ2-7; D is undetermined. The CDR3 protein is CASSRVGYEQYF. The CDR3, as DNA: TGTGCCAGCAGTCGAGTCGGATACGAGCAGTACTTC.